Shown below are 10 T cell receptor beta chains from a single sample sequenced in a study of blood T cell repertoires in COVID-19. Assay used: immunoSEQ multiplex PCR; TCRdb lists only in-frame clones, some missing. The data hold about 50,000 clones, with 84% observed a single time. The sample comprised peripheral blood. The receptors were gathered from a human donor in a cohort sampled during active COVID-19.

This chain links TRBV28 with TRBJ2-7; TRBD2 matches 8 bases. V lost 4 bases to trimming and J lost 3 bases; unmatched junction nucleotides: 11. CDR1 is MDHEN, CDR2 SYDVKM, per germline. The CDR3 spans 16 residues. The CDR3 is CASSSPRERGSYEQYF. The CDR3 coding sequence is TGTGCCAGCAGTTCCCCCCGCGAGCGGGGGAGCTACGAGCAGTACTTC. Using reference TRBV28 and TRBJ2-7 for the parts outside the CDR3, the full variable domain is DVKVTQSSRYLVKRTGEKVFLECVQDMDHENMFWYRQDPGLGLRLIYFSYDVKMKEKGDIPEGYSVSREKKERFSLILESASTNQTSMYLCASSSPRERGSYEQYFGPGTRLTVT.

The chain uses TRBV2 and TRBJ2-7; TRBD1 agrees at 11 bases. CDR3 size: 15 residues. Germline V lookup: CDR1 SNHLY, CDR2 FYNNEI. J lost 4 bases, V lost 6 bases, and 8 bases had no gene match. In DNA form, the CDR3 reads TGTGCCAGCAGATACGGACAGGGGGCTTCTTACGAGCAGTACTTC. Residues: CASRYGQGASYEQYF. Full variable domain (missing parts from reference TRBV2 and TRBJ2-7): EPEVTQTPSHQVTQMGQEVILRCVPISNHLYFYWYRQILGQKVEFLVSFYNNEISEKSEIFDDQFSVERPDGSNFTLKIRSTKLEDSAMYFCASRYGQGASYEQYFGPGTRLTVT.

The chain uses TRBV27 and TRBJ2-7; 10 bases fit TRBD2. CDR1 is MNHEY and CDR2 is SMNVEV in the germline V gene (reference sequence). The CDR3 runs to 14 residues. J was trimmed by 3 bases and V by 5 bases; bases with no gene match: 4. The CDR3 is CASSRTSGIYEQYF. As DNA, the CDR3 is TGTGCCAGCAGTCGGACTAGCGGCATCTACGAGCAGTACTTC.

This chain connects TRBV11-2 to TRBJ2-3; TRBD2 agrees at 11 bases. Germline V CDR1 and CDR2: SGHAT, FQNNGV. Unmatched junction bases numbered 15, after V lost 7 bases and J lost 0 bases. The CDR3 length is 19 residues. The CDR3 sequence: CASTALLAGAPPSTDTQYF. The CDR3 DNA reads TGTGCCAGCACCGCCCTACTAGCGGGAGCCCCACCCAGCACAGATACGCAGTATTTT.

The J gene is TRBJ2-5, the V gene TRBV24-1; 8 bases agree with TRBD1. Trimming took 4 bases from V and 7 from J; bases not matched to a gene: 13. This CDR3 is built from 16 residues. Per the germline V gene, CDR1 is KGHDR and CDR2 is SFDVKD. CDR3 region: CATSDPDRGSIGTQYF. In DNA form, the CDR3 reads TGTGCCACCAGTGACCCTGACAGGGGAAGTATTGGGACCCAGTACTTC.

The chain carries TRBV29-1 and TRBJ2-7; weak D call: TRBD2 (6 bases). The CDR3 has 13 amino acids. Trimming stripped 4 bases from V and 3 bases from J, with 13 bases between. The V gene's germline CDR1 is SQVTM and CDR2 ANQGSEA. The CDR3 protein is CSVGISGSYEQYF. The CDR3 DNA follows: TGCAGCGTTGGTATTAGCGGAAGCTACGAGCAGTACTTC.

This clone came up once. The CDR3 here is CASSQGTGTGVNEQYF. CDR3 bases: TGCGCCAGCAGCCAGGGGACCGGGACAGGGGTGAACGAGCAGTACTTC. The chain is built from TRBV4-3 and TRBJ2-7, with 10 positions matching TRBD1. CDR1 is LGHNA, CDR2 YSLEER, per germline. This CDR3 is built from 16 residues. Trimming took 3 bases from V and 5 from J; bases not matched to a gene: 10.

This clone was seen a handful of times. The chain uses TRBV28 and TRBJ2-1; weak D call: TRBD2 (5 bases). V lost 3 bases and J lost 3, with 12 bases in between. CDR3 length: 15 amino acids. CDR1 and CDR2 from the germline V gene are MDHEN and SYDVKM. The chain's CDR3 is CASSFGGYLYNEQFF. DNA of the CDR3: TGTGCCAGCAGTTTTGGAGGCTACCTCTACAATGAGCAGTTCTTC.

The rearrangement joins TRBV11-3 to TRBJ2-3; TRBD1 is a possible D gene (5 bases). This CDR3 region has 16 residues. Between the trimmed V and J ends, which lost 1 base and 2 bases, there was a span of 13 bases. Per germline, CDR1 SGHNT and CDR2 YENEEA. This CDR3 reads CASSLGSQGFTDTQYF. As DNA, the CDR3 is TGTGCCAGCAGCTTAGGGTCCCAGGGCTTCACAGATACGCAGTATTTT.

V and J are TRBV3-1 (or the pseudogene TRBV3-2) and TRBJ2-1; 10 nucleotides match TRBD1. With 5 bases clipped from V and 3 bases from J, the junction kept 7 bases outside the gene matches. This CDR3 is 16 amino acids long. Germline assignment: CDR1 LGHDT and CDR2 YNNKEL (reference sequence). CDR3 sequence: CASSLRDRGYYNEQFF. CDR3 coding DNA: TGTGCCAGCAGCTTACGGGACAGGGGCTACTACAATGAGCAGTTCTTC.